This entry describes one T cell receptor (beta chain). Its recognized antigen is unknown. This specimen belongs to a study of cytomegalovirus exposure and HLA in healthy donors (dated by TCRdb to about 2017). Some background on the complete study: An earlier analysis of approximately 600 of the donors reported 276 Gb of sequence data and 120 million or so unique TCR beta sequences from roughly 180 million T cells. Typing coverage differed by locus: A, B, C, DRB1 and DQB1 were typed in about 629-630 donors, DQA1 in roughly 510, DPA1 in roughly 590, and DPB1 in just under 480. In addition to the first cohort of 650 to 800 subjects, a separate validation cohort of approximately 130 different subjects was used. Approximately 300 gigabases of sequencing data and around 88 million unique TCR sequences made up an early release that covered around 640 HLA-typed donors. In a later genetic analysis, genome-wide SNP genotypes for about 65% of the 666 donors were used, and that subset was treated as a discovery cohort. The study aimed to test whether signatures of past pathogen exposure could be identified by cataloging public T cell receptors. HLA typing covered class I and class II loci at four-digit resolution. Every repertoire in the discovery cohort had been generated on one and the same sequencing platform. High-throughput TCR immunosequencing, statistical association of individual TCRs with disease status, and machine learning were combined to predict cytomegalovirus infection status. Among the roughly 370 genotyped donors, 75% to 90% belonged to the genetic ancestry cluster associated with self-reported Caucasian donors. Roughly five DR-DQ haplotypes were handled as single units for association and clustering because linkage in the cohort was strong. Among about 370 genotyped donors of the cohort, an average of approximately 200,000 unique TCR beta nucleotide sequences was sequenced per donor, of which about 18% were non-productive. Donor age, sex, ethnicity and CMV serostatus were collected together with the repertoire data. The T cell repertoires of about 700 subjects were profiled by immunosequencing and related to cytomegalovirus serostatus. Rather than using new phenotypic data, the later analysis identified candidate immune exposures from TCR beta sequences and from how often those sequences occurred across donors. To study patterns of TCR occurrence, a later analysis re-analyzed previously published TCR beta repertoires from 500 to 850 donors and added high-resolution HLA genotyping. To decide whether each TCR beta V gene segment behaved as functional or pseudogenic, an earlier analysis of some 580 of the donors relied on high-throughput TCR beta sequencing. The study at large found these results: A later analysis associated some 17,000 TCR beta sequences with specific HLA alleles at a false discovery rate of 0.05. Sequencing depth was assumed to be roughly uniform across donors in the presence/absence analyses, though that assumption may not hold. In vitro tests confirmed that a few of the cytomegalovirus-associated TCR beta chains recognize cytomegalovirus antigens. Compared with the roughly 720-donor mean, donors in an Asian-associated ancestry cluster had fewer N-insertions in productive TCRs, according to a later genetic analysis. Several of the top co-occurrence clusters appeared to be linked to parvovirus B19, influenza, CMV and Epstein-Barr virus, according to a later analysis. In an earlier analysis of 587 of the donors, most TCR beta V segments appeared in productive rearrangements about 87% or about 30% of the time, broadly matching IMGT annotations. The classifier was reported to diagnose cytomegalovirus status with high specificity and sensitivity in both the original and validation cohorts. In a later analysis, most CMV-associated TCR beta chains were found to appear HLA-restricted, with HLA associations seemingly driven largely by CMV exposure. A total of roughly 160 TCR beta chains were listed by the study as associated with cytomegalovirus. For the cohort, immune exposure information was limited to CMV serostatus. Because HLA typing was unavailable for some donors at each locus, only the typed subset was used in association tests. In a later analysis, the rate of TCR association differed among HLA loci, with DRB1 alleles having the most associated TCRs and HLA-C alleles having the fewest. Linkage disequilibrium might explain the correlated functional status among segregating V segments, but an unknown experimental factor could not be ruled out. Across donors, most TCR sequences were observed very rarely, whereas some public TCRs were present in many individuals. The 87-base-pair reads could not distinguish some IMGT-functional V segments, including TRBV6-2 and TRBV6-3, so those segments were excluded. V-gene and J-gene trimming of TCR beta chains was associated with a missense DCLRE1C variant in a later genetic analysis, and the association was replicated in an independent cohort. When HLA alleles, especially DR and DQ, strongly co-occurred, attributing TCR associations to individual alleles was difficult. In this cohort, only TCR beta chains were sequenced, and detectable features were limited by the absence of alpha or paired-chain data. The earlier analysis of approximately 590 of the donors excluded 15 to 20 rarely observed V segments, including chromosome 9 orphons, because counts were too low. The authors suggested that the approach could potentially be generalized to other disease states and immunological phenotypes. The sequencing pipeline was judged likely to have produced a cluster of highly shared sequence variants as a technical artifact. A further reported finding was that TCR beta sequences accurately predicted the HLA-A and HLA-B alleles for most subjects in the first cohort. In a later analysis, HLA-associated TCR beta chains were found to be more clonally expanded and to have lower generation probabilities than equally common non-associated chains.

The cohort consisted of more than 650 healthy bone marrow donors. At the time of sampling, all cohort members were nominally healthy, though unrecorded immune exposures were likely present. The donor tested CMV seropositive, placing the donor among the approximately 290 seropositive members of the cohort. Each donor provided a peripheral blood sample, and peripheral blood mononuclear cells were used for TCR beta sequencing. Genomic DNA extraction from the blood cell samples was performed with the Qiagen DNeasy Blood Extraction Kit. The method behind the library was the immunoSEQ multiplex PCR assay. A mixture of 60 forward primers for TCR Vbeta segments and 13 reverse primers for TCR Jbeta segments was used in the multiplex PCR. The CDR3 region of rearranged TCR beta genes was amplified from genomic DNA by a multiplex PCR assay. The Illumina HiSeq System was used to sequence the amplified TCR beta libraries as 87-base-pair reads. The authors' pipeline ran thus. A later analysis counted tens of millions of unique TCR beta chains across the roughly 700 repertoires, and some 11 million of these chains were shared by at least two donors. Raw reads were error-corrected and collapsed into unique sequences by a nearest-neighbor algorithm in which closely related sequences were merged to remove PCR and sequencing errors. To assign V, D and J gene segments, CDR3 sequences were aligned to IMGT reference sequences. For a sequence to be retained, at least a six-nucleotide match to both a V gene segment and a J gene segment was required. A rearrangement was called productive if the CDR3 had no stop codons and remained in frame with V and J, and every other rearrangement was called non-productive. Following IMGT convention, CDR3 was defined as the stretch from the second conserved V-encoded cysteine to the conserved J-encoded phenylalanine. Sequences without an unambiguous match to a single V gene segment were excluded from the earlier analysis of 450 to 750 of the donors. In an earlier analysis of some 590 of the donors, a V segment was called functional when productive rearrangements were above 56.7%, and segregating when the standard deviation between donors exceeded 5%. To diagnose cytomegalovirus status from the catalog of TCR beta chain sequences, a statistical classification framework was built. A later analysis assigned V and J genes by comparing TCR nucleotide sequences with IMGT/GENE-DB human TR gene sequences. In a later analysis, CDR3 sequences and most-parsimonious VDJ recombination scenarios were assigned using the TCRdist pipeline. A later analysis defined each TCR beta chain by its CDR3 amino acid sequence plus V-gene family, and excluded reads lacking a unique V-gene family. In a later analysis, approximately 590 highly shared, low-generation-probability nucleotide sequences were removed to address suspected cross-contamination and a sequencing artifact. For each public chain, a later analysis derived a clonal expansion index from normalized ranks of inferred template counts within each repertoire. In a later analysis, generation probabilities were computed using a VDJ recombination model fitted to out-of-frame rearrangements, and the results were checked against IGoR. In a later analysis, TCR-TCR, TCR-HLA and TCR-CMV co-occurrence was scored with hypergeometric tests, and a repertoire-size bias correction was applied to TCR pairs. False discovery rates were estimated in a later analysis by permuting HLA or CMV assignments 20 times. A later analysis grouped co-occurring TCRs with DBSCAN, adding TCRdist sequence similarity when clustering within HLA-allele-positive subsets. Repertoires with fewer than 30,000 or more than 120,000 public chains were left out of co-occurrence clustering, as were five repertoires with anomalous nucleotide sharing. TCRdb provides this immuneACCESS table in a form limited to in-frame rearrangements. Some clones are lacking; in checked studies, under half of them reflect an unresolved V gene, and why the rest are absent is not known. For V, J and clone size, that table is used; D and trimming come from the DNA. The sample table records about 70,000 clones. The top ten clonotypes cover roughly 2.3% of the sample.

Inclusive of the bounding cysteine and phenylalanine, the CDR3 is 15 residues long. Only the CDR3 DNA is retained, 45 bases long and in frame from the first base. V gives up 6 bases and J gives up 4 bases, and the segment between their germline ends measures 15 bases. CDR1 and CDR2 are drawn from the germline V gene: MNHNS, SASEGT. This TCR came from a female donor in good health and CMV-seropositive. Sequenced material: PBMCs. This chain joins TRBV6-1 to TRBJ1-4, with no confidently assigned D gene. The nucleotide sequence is TGTGCCAGCAGGGGCGGGTACGGTCGTAATGAAAAACTGTTTTTT. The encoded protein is CASRGGYGRNEKLFF.